Listed below are T cell receptor beta chains from one sample, sequenced in a study of cytomegalovirus exposure and HLA in healthy donors. Assay: immunoSEQ multiplex PCR; the TCRdb copy retains only in-frame clones and omits some. Here the sample spans approximately 170,000 clones, around 86% being singletons. What was sequenced was PBMCs. These receptors came from a human donor in good health. The CDR3 runs from the conserved cysteine through the conserved F or W. D genes are given only for firm matches. Rows give clone size only sometimes, using once, few, many, or a class for an expanded clone.

TRBJ2-5 - - 13 TRBV6-5 CASSYGAEETQYF TGTGCCAGCAGTTACGGGGCAGAGGAGACCCAGTACTTC
TRBJ2-7 - TRBD2 15 TRBV28 CASIISGGSSYEQYF TGTGCCAGCATTATTAGCGGGGGCAGCTCCTACGAGCAGTACTTC
TRBJ2-7 - - 14 TRBV7-9 CATTPGLWDHEQYF TGTGCCACCACACCGGGACTTTGGGACCACGAGCAGTACTTC
TRBJ1-5 - - 12 TRBV12-5 CASGSLTEPQHF TGTGCTAGTGGTTCCTTAACGGAGCCCCAGCATTTT
TRBJ2-3 - TRBD2 14 TRBV5-1 CASRSGGGEDTQYF TGCGCCAGCAGGAGCGGGGGGGGAGAAGATACGCAGTATTTT
TRBJ2-2 - TRBD2 18 TRBV28 CASSEGLAGVMNTGELFF TGTGCCAGCAGTGAGGGACTAGCGGGGGTGATGAACACCGGGGAGCTGTTTTTT
TRBJ1-1 - TRBD1 13 TRBV29-1 CSAHRTGNTEAFF TGCAGCGCCCATCGGACAGGAAACACTGAAGCTTTCTTT
TRBJ1-1 - - 12 TRBV11-3 CASSTGGTEAFF TGTGCCAGCAGCACCGGGGGCACTGAAGCTTTCTTT
TRBJ2-7 once - 15 TRBV19 CASSFSWGPTYEQYF TGTGCCAGTAGCTTTTCTTGGGGCCCCACCTACGAGCAGTACTTC
TRBJ2-7 - TRBD1 16 TRBV13 CASSSSGTGFWNEQYF TGTGCCAGCAGCTCCTCCGGGACAGGGTTCTGGAACGAGCAGTACTTC
TRBJ1-4 - - 16 TRBV7-8 CASSLLRIAPNEKLFF TGTGCCAGCAGCTTACTGAGAATAGCGCCTAATGAAAAACTGTTTTTT
TRBJ1-1 - - 16 TRBV7-9 CASRPYEDLMNTEAFF TGTGCCAGCAGACCCTATGAAGATTTAATGAACACTGAAGCTTTCTTT
TRBJ2-1 - TRBD2 16 TRBV11-2 CASSSGLAGGQNEQFF TGTGCCAGCAGCTCTGGACTAGCGGGGGGGCAAAATGAGCAGTTCTTC
TRBJ2-1 - TRBD2 17 TRBV5-4 CASSLVPSGGGDNEQFF TGTGCCAGCAGCTTGGTGCCTAGCGGGGGGGGTGACAATGAGCAGTTCTTC
TRBJ2-5 - - 11 TRBV6-1 CASRTEETQYF TGTGCCAGCCGGACAGAAGAGACCCAGTACTTC
TRBJ2-1 - - 12 TRBV6-5 CASSYLGGEQFF TGTGCCAGCAGTTACCTGGGGGGTGAGCAGTTCTTC
TRBJ2-1 - TRBD1 15 TRBV7-3 CASSPPGTARNEQFF TGTGCCAGCAGCCCACCCGGGACAGCCCGCAATGAGCAGTTCTTC
TRBJ2-3 - - 14 TRBV7-9 CASSLSQGGDTQYF TGTGCCAGCAGCTTATCCCAAGGGGGAGATACGCAGTATTTT
TRBJ1-4 few TRBD1 15 TRBV7-9 CASSFYGTGVEKLFF TGTGCCAGCAGCTTCTACGGGACAGGGGTTGAAAAACTGTTTTTT
TRBJ1-4 - - 10 TRBV6-8 CASRANKLFF TGTGCCAGCAGGGCCAACAAACTGTTTTTT
TRBJ2-7 - TRBD1 16 TRBV28 CASSTVPGQGLIEQYF TGTGCCAGCAGTACTGTTCCGGGACAGGGGCTAATCGAGCAGTACTTC
TRBJ2-1 - TRBD2 16 TRBV27 CASSSSLAGDYNEQFF TGTGCCAGCAGTTCCTCCCTAGCGGGGGACTACAATGAGCAGTTCTTC